The present entry profiles one T cell receptor (beta chain) with its context. Its target is unknown. The data originate from a study of cytomegalovirus exposure and HLA in healthy donors. General study results and limits: Because they were indistinguishable, some V segments, including TRBV6-2 and TRBV6-3, were excluded. In a later analysis, CMV-associated beta chains were mostly HLA-associated, it appeared. There was a cluster of highly shared sequence variants that was likely a sequencing artifact. TCR beta V- and J-gene trimming was later associated with a missense DCLRE1C variant.

Trimming removed 6 bases at V and 0 bases at J, with 12 bases between. Germline V gene sequence: CDR1 SNHLY, CDR2 FYNNEI. The CDR3 extends over 15 amino acids. With 60 Vbeta and 13 Jbeta primers, the PCR was carried out. Profiling relied on immunoSEQ multiplex PCR, and the TCRdb table lists in-frame clones only, not all of them. Of 140,000 or so clones in the sample, about 80% were seen once. The V and J genes are TRBV2 and TRBJ2-4; D remains ambiguous. This clonotype originated in a woman aged 18 to 35 in good health and CMV-seropositive. Sequenced sample: PBMCs. The CDR3 loop reads CASRENYLAKNIQYF. Written as DNA, the CDR3 is TGTGCCAGCAGGGAGAATTACTTAGCCAAAAACATTCAGTACTTC. Based on the CDR3 plus reference TRBV2 and TRBJ2-4, the full variable domain is EPEVTQTPSHQVTQMGQEVILRCVPISNHLYFYWYRQILGQKVEFLVSFYNNEISEKSEIFDDQFSVERPDGSNFTLKIRSTKLEDSAMYFCASRENYLAKNIQYFGAGTRLSVL.